Below are 20 T cell receptor beta chains sequenced from a single sample in a study of T cells after yellow fever vaccination (dated by TCRdb to the late 2010s). The library was obtained by 5' RACE. Sequencing was performed on an Illumina HiSeq 2500. The public reads were reprocessed in TCRdb via fastp at Q25 and MiXCR, keeping in-frame beta chains. Duplicate CDR3 protein sequences are folded into a single record with the most common DNA and genes. Present in this sample are approximately 550,000 distinct CDR3 sequences, approximately 12% of which were seen just once. The ten top clones hold roughly 13% of the sample. This specimen's treatment or condition label, per the study, means: live attenuated yellow fever vaccine strain. The sequences come from PBMCs, collected on the day of the yellow fever booster vaccination. These receptors all come from a man aged 30 to 45 who received the YFV17D yellow fever vaccine.

V is TRBV3-1 and J is TRBJ2-3; TRBD1 might be the D (6 bases). In germline, CDR1 is LGHDT, CDR2 YNNKEL (reference sequence). V lost 1 base, J lost 4 bases, and 15 bases lay in between. This CDR3 is built from 16 residues. In nucleotides, the CDR3 is TGTGCCAGCAGCCAAGTGGGGCAGGGGAGTGCAGATACGCAGTATTTT. It translates to CASSQVGQGSADTQYF.

V is TRBV23-1 and J is TRBJ2-7; 9 nucleotides align to TRBD1. TRBV23-1 carries the ORF label, with uncertain function. The V gene end was trimmed by 2 bases and the J gene end by 3 bases; junction bases not matched to a gene: 5. The CDR3 covers 15 residues. The CDR3 DNA is TGCGCCAGCAGTCAAGCTAACAGGGGGCGCTACGAGCAGTACTTC. It specifies CASSQANRGRYEQYF.

The chain recombines TRBV7-2 with TRBJ2-3; 7 nucleotides agree with TRBD1. Germline values: CDR1 SGHTA, CDR2 FQGNSA. There are 15 residues in the CDR3. V dropped 5 bases and J dropped 0; count of bases not matched to a gene: 5. The CDR3 DNA follows: TGTGCCAGCAGCCATGGGACAGCTAGCACAGATACGCAGTATTTT. Protein product: CASSHGTASTDTQYF.

The V gene is TRBV28, the J gene TRBJ1-1; D call uncertain. The germline V and J ends were trimmed by 8 bases and 1 base, with 11 bases remaining between them. The CDR3 covers 13 residues. Germline CDR1 reads MDHEN; CDR2 reads SYDVKM. DNA of the CDR3: TGTGCCAGCGGCAAACGGCCGAACACTGAAGCTTTCTTT. Translating it yields CASGKRPNTEAFF.

The sample holds many counts of this clonotype. The CDR3 coding sequence is TGTGCCAGCAGGAGAGACAGGGTTGAGGAAAAACTGTTTTTT. Translated, it gives CASRRDRVEEKLFF. V is TRBV12-3 or TRBV12-4 and J is TRBJ1-4; TRBD1 agrees at 7 bases. Trimming took 6 bases from V and 8 from J; bases not matched to a gene: 9. The CDR3 covers 14 residues.

This clonotype has a single count. The chain has TRBV29-1 and TRBJ2-3; no definite D call. The CDR3 covers 13 residues. Per the germline V gene, CDR1 is SQVTM and CDR2 is ANQGSEA. The V and J ends lost 3 bases and 0 bases respectively, with 7 bases between them. CDR3 protein: CSVDKGSTDTQYF. The CDR3 coding sequence is TGCAGCGTTGATAAAGGAAGCACAGATACGCAGTATTTT.

There are a few counts of this clonotype. The genes are TRBV12-3 or TRBV12-4 and TRBJ2-1; TRBD2 matches 14 bases. This CDR3 region has 16 residues. Germline trimming cut 6 bases from V and 9 bases from J; bases unmatched to any gene: 10. The CDR3 nucleotides are TGTGCCAGCAGGCCGACCGGGACTAGCGGGAGTGGTGAGCAGTTCTTC. Translating gives CASRPTGTSGSGEQFF.

The rearrangement joins TRBV20-1 to TRBJ2-1, with 7 bases matching TRBD2. The V and J ends lost 6 bases and 15 bases, in that order; junction bases with no gene match: 5. Germline CDR1 is DFQATT and CDR2 is SNEGSKA (reference sequence). The CDR3 contains 9 residues. CDR3 coding DNA: TGCAGTGCACCGGGACTACCGTTCTTC. Translating it yields CSAPGLPFF.

CDR3 in DNA: TGCAGTGCTGTGGGGATGGGACAGGGGGCAGATAATTCACCCCTCCACTTT. Translating gives CSAVGMGQGADNSPLHF. This chain connects TRBV20-1 to TRBJ1-6; TRBD1 agrees at 12 bases. The length of the CDR3 is 17 residues. V trimming: 5 bases; J trimming: 5 bases; junction bases outside the gene matches: 10. Germline V gene lookup returns CDR1 DFQATT and CDR2 SNEGSKA (reference sequence).

This clonotype has a handful of counts. This rearrangement joins TRBV20-1 to TRBJ2-3; tentative D call: TRBD2 (6 bases). The germline CDR1 and CDR2 sequences are DFQATT and SNEGSKA (reference sequence). The germline V and J ends were trimmed by 5 bases and 11 bases, with 20 bases remaining between them. The CDR3 runs 13 residues. Written as DNA, the CDR3 is TGCAGTGCTCCCGGACCTTACAAAGCGGGGCAGTATTTT. This sequence encodes CSAPGPYKAGQYF.

The sample holds a few counts of this clonotype. The J gene is TRBJ2-7, the V gene TRBV4-3, with 9 nucleotides matching TRBD2. Unmatched junction bases numbered 10, after V lost 0 bases and J lost 7 bases. This CDR3 spans 16 amino acids. Germline V lookup: CDR1 LGHNA, CDR2 YSLEER. CDR3 residues: CASSQDWLAGTGEQYF. The CDR3 DNA sequence: TGCGCCAGCAGCCAAGATTGGCTAGCGGGAACTGGGGAGCAGTACTTC.

In this sample, this clonotype turned up a few times. The rearrangement joins TRBV7-9 to TRBJ1-5; D unclear. Trimming cost V 1 base and J 5 bases, with 9 bases left between them. CDR1 is SEHNR, CDR2 FQNEAQ, per germline (reference sequence). The CDR3 sequence is 14 residues long. The CDR3 sequence is CASSLDSVDQPQHF. The CDR3 nucleotides read TGTGCCAGCAGCTTAGACAGTGTGGATCAGCCCCAGCATTTT.

The chain carries TRBV5-1 and TRBJ2-6; 10 nucleotides match TRBD2. Losses at the gene ends were 5 bases for V and 0 bases for J; bases not matched to a gene: 14. This CDR3 spans 20 amino acids. Germline-derived CDR1 and CDR2 are SGHRS and YFSETQ. CDR3 protein: CASRGLSGRALDSGANVLTF. The CDR3 region has the DNA TGCGCCAGCAGAGGTCTAAGCGGGAGGGCCTTGGACTCTGGGGCCAACGTCCTGACTTTC.

In this sample, this clonotype turned up a few times. The V gene is TRBV12-3 or TRBV12-4, the J gene TRBJ2-2, with D perhaps TRBD1 or TRBD2 (5 bases each). V gave up 4 bases and J gave up 3 bases, with 9 bases separating them. CDR3 size: 14 residues. The CDR3 here is CASSSGTDTGELFF. The CDR3 DNA sequence: TGTGCCAGCAGTTCCGGGACCGACACCGGGGAGCTGTTTTTT.

This clonotype has only a few counts. The chain employs TRBV6-1 and TRBJ2-7, with D possibly TRBD2 on 5 matching bases. The CDR3 has 13 amino acids. Germline-derived CDR1 and CDR2 are MNHNS and SASEGT. V lost 7 bases and J lost 2, with 12 bases in between. The CDR3 protein is CASTTPGTYEQYF. The CDR3 DNA is TGTGCCAGCACCACTCCGGGGACCTACGAGCAGTACTTC.

This clonotype appeared a few times. The V call is TRBV15, the J call TRBJ1-6, with D unresolved. The CDR3 totals 12 residues. CDR1 and CDR2 from the germline V gene are LNHNV and YYDKDF (reference sequence). V lost 0 bases and J 12 bases, leaving 6 bases between the germline ends. The chain's CDR3 is CATSREAGPLHF. The CDR3 DNA is TGTGCCACCAGCAGAGAGGCTGGACCCCTCCACTTT.

The chain links TRBV14 to TRBJ1-1; tentative D call: TRBD1 (6 bases). V dropped 5 bases and J dropped 3 bases, with 16 bases sitting between them. This CDR3 has 15 amino acids. CDR1 is SGHDN and CDR2 is FVKESK in the germline V gene. The CDR3 DNA follows: TGTGCCAGCAGCTATGACCGGGACACTTACACTGAAGCTTTCTTT. Translating it yields CASSYDRDTYTEAFF. The full variable domain, completed using reference TRBV14 and TRBJ1-1, is EAGVTQFPSHSVIEKGQTVTLRCDPISGHDNLYWYRRVMGKEIKFLLHFVKESKQDESGMPNNRFLAERTGGTYSTLKVQPAELEDSGVYFCASSYDRDTYTEAFFGQGTRLTVV.

The rearrangement links TRBV30 to TRBJ1-6, with 7 positions matching TRBD1. The germline V gene encodes CDR1 GTSNPN and CDR2 SVGIG (reference sequence). V lost 1 base to trimming and J lost 10 bases; unmatched junction nucleotides: 4. The length of the CDR3 is 13 residues. The CDR3 nucleotides are TGTGCCTGGAGTGAAACAGGGGCCTCACCCCTCCACTTT. It specifies CAWSETGASPLHF.

This clonotype occurred a few times. DNA for the CDR3: TGTGCCAGCAGTTACTCGATATCTAGCGGGAGAAGGGTTCAAGAGACCCAGTACTTC. Translating gives CASSYSISSGRRVQETQYF. The chain joins TRBV6-5 to TRBJ2-5; 10 nucleotides agree with TRBD2. CDR1 and CDR2 from the germline V gene are MNHEY and SVGAGI. The CDR3 consists of 19 residues. J lost 2 bases, V lost 0 bases, and 12 bases had no gene match.

There are a few counts of this clonotype. The chain has TRBV7-3 and TRBJ2-1; D possibly corresponds to TRBD2 (5 bases). The germline gives CDR1 SGHTA, CDR2 FQGTGA. CDR3 length equals 15 residues. Trimming shortened V by 4 bases and J by 7 bases, and 17 bases separated the two germline ends. CDR3 amino acids: CASSSTTRERNEQFF. The DNA for the CDR3 is TGTGCCAGCAGCTCTACAACGAGGGAGAGGAATGAGCAGTTCTTC.